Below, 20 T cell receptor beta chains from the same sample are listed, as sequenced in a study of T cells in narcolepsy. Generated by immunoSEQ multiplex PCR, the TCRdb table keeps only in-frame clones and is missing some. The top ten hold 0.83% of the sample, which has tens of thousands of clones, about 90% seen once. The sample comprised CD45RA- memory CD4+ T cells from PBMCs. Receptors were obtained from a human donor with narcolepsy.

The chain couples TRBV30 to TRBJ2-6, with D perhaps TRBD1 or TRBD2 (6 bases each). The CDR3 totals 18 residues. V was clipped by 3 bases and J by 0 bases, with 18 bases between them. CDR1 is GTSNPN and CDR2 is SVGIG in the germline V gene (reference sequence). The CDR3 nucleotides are TGTGCCTGGAGCCGGCCGGGGGCCTGGGGCTCTGGGGCCAACGTCCTGACTTTC. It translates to CAWSRPGAWGSGANVLTF.

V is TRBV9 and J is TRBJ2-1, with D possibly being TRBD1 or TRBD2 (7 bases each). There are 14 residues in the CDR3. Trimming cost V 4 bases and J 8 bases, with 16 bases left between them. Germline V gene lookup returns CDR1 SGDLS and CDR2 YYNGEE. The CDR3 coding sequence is TGTGCCAGCAGCCCAGGGGGGGCGAGGGATGAGCAGTTCTTC. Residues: CASSPGGARDEQFF.

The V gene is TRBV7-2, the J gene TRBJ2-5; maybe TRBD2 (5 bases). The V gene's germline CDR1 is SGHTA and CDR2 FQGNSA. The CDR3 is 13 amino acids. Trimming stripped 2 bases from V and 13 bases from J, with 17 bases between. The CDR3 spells CASSLSFGSSSYF. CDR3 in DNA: TGTGCCAGCAGCTTATCTTTTGGGTCTAGCTCGTACTTC.

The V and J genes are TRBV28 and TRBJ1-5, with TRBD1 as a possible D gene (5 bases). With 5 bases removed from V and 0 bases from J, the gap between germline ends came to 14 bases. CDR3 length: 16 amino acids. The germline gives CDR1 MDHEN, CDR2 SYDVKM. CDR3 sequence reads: CASSPSTAISNQPQHF. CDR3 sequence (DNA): TGTGCCAGCAGTCCGTCGACAGCGATTAGCAATCAGCCCCAGCATTTT. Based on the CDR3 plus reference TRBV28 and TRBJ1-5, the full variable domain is DVKVTQSSRYLVKRTGEKVFLECVQDMDHENMFWYRQDPGLGLRLIYFSYDVKMKEKGDIPEGYSVSREKKERFSLILESASTNQTSMYLCASSPSTAISNQPQHFGDGTRLSIL.

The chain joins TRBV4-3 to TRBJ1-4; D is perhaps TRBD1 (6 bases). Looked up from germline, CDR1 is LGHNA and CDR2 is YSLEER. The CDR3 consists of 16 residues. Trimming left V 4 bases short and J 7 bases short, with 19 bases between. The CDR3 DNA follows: TGCGCCAGCAGCCTTTCCCTGGGGGGGGCGGGTGAAAAACTGTTTTTT. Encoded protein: CASSLSLGGAGEKLFF.

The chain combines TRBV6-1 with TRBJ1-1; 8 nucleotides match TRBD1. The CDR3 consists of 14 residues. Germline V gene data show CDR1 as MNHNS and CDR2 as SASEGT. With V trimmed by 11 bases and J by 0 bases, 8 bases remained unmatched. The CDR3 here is CASRNRGMNTEAFF. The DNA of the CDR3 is TGTGCCTCAAGGAACAGGGGGATGAACACTGAAGCTTTCTTT.

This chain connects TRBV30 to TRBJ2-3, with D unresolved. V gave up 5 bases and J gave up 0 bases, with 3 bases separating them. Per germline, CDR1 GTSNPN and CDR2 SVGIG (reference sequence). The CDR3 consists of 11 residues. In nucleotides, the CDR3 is TGTGCCTGGGACAGCACAGATACGCAGTATTTT. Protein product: CAWDSTDTQYF.

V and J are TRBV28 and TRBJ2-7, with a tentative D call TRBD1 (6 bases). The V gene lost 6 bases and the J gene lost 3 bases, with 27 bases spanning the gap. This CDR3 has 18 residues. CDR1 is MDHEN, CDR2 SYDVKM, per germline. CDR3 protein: CASRPIQGKGTIFYEQYF. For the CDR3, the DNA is TGTGCCAGCAGACCCATCCAGGGGAAAGGGACAATCTTCTACGAGCAGTACTTC.

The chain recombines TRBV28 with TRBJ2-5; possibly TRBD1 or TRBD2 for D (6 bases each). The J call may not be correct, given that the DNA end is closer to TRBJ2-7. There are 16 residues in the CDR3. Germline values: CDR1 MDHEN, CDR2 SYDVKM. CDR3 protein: CASSPPVTGASYEQYF. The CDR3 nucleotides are TGTGCCAGCAGTCCCCCTGTTACGGGGGCCTCCTACGAGCAGTACTTC.

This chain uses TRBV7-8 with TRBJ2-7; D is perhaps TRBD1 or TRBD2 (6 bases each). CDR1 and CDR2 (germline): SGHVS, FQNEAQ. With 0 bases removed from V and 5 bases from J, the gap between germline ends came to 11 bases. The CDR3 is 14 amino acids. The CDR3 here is CASSLAGGVNEQYF. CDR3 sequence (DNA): TGTGCCAGCAGCTTAGCGGGGGGCGTCAACGAGCAGTACTTC.

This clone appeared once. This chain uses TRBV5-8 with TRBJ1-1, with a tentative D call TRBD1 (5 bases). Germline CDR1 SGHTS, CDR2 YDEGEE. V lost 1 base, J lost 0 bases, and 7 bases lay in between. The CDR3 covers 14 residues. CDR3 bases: TGTGCCAGCAGCTTGTGGGGGGTGAACACTGAAGCTTTCTTT. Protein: CASSLWGVNTEAFF.

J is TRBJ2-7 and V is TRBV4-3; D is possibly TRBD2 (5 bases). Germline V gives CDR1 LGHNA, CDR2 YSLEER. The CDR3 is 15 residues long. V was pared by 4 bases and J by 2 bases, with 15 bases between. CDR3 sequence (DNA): TGCGCCAGCAGCCCCGGGGTCCTTGCGCCCTACGAGCAGTACTTC. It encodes CASSPGVLAPYEQYF.

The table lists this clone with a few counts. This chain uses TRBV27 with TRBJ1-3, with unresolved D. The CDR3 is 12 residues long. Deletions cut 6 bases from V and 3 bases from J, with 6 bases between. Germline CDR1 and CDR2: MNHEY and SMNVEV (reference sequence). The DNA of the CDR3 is TGTGCCAGCAGCCCGCATGGAAACACCATATATTTT. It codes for CASSPHGNTIYF.

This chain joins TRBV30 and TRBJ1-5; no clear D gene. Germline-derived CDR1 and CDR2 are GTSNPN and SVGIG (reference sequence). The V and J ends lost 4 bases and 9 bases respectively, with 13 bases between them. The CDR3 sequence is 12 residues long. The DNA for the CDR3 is TGTGCCTGGAACCGGCCCGGGCGGCCCCAGCATTTT. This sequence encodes CAWNRPGRPQHF.

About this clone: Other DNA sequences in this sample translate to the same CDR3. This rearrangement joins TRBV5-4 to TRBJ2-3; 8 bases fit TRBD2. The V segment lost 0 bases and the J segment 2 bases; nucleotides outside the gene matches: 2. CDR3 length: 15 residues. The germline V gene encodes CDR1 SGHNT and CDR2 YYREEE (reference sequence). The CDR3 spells CASSLGGRTTDTQYF. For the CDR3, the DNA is TGTGCCAGCAGCTTGGGCGGGAGGACCACAGATACGCAGTATTTT.

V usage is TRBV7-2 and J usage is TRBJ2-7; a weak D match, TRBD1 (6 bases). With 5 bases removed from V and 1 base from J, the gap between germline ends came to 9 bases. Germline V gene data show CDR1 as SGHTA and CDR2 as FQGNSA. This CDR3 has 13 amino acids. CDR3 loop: CASSQGQSYEQYF. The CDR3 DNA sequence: TGTGCCAGCAGCCAAGGACAGTCCTACGAGCAGTACTTC.

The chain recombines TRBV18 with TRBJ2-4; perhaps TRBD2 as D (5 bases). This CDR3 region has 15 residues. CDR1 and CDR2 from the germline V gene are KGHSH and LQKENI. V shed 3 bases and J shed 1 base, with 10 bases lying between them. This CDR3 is CASSPPGSAKNIQYF. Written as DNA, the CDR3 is TGTGCCAGCTCACCCCCGGGGTCGGCCAAAAACATTCAGTACTTC.

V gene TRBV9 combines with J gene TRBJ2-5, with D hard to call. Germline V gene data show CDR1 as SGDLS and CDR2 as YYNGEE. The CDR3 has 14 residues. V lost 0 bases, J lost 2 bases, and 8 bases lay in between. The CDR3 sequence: CASSVGTVQETQYF. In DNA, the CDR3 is TGTGCCAGCAGCGTAGGAACCGTGCAAGAGACCCAGTACTTC.

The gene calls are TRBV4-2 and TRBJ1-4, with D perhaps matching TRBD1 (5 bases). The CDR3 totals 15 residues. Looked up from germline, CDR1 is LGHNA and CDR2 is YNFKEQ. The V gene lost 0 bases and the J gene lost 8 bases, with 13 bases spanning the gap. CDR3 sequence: CASSQEGGDGEKLFF. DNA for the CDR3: TGTGCCAGCAGCCAAGAGGGAGGGGATGGGGAAAAACTGTTTTTT.

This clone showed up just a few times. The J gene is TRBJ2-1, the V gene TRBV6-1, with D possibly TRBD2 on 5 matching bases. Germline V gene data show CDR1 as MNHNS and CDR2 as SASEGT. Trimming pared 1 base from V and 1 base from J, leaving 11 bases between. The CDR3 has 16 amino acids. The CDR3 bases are TGTGCCAGCAGTGAAGATACGGGGTCATCCTACAATGAGCAGTTCTTC. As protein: CASSEDTGSSYNEQFF.